This T cell receptor beta chain stems from a study of T cells after yellow fever vaccination. Universal primer sites and UMIs were introduced during 5'RACE template-switching synthesis of TCR cDNA. MiXCR, run by TCRdb on the 5' RACE reads, gives a single entry per CDR3 protein. The sample includes a few hundred thousand distinct CDR3 sequences, less than 9.5% seen only once; the top ten take approximately 15%. This CDR3 has 15 amino acids. Between the trimmed V and J ends, which lost 6 bases and 1 base, there was a span of 15 bases. CDR1 and CDR2 (germline): SEHNR, FQNEAQ (reference sequence). Concerning this clonotype itself: Its antigen is unidentified.

Study-wide findings and caveats: From the bulk population, abundant clonotypes could contaminate and appear within FACS-sorted repertoires.

The chain employs TRBV7-9 and TRBJ2-5; D ambiguous. The sequenced sample was PBMCs, obtained about 49 days after the first yellow fever vaccination. The clonotype comes from a young man who received the YFV17D yellow fever vaccine. CDR3 DNA: TGTGCCAGCAGTTACAACTGGCCCTCCCAAGAGACCCAGTACTTC. Encoded protein: CASSYNWPSQETQYF.